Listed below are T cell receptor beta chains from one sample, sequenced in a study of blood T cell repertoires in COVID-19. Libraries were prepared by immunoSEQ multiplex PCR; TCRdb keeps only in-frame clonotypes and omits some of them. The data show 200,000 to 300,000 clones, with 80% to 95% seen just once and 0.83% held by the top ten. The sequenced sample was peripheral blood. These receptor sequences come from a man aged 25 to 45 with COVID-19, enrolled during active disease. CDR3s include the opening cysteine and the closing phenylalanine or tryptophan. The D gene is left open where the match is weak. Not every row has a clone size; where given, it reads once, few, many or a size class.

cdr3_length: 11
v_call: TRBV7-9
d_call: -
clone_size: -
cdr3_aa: CASRRDKSQYF

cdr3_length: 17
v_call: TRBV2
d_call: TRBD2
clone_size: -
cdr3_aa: CASSDLAGGRGTDTQYF

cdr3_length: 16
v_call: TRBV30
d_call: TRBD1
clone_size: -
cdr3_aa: CAWSSIPGTGENEQFF

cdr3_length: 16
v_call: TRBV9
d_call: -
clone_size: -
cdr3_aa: CASSPRQHANTGELFF

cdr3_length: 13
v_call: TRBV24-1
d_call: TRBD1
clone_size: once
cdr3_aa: CATSDGQGYGYTF

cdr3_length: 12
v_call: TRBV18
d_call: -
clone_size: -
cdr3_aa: CASSPRGGELFF

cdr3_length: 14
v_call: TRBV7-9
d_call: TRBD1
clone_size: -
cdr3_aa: CASSSPGQEPLKHF

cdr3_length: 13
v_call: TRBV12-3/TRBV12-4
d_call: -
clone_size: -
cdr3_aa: CATATRPNQPQHF

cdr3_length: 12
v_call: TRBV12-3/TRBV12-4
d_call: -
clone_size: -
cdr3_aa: CASTWAGNTIYF

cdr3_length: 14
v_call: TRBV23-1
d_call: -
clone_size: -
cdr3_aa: CASSHSGPVTEAFF

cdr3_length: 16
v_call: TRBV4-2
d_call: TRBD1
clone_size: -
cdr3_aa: CASSETGTGVSYEQYF

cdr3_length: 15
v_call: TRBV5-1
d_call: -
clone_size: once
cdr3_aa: CASSSSREGRSPLHF

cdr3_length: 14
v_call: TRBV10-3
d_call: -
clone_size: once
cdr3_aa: CAISGQDRNTEAFF

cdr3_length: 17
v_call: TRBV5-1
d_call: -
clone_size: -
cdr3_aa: CASSLDQAPISGNTIYF

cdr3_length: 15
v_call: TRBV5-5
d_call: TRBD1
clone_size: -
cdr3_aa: CASSYPGQELYGYTF

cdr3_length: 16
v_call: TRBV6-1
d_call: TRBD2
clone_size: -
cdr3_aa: CASSAPRTGGSGEQYF

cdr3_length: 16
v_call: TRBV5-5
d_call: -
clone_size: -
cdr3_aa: CASSPEGGGSPYGYTF

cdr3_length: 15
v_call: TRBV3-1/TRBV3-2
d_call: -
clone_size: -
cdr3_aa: CASSQGTNSNQPQHF

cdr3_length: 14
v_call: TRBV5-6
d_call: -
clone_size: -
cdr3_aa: CASSSYRDKGTQYF

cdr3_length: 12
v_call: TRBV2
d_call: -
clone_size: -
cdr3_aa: CASTRLRETQYF

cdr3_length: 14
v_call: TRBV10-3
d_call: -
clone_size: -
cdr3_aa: CAIRDSGGNSPLHF

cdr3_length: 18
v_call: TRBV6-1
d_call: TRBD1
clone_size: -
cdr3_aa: CASSEGLPNSDRGKGYTF

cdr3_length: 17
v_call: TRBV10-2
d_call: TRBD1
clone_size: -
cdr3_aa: CASSEPDRGFPGNTIYF

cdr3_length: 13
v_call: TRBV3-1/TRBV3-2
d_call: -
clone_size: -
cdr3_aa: CASSRGGHTEAFF

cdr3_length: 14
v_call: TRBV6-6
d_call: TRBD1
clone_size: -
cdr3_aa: CASSHRDSGSPLHF

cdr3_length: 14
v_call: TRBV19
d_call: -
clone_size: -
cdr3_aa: CASSIRDTLYEQYF

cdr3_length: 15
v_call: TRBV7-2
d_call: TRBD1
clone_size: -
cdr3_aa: CASSPDRGMGEKLFF

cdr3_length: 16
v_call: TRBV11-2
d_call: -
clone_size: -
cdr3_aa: CASSLEIRVRNSPLHF

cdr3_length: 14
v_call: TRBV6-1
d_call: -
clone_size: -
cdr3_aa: CASSETGVAYGYTF

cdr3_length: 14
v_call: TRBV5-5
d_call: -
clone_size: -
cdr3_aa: CASSLSQKEETQYF

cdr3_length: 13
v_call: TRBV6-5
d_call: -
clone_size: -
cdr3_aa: CASSYLQQEELFF

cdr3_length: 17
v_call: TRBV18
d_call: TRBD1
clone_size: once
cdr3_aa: CASSPIGSGGPTDTQYF